This TCR beta chain was observed in a study of T cells after yellow fever vaccination. Looked up from germline, CDR1 is SGDLS and CDR2 is YYNGEE. The CDR3 totals 13 residues. V shed 2 bases and J shed 7 bases, with 9 bases lying between them. TCRdb processed the 5' RACE reads anew with MiXCR; each CDR3 protein has one entry. The sample records about 180,000 distinct CDR3 sequences, 5.5% to 7.5% being singletons. This clonotype was found many times. The chain uses TRBV9 and TRBJ2-2; D gene unclear. The sequences come from CD4+ T cells sorted from PBMCs, collected on the day of the first yellow fever vaccination. This receptor was obtained from a man aged 18 to 35 who received the YFV17D yellow fever vaccine. This CDR3 is CASSVNSFGELFF. The CDR3 nucleotides read TGTGCCAGCAGCGTCAATTCATTCGGGGAGCTGTTTTTT.